A single sample is the source of the 19 T cell receptor beta chains below, sequenced in a study of CD8 T cells in Susac syndrome (dated by TCRdb to between 2018 and 2021). The library was prepared using the immunoSEQ multiplex PCR assay. RNA was extracted using the RNeasy kit, and roughly 0.45 to 1 microgram was reverse transcribed with random hexamers. The public sequencing data were trimmed at Q25 with fastp and processed into clonotypes with MiXCR by TCRdb, which kept only in-frame beta chains. Entries are consolidated by CDR3 protein sequence, retaining the most common genes and DNA. For this sample the table gives 95,000 to 150,000 distinct CDR3 sequences, of which about 93% were detected only once. Of the sample, 0.28% falls within the top ten clones. The sequencing input was CD8+ T cells from PBMCs. The origin of the receptors is a human donor with Susac syndrome.

The CDR3 spells CASSLGQGLSPLHF. In DNA, the CDR3 is TGCGCCAGCAGCTTGGGTCAGGGCTTATCACCCCTCCACTTT. The rearrangement joins TRBV5-1 to TRBJ1-6, with D perhaps matching TRBD1 (5 bases). The CDR3 consists of 14 residues. CDR1 is SGHRS, CDR2 YFSETQ, per germline. The germline V and J ends were trimmed by 0 bases and 10 bases, with 11 bases remaining between them. The full variable domain, its missing parts supplied by reference TRBV5-1 and TRBJ1-6, is KAGVTQTPRYLIKTRGQQVTLSCSPISGHRSVSWYQQTPGQGLQFLFEYFSETQRNKGNFPGRFSGRQFSNSRSEMNVSTLELGDSALYLCASSLGQGLSPLHFGNGTRLTVT.

The genes are TRBV29-1 and TRBJ2-2, with D possibly being TRBD1 or TRBD2 (5 bases each). V lost 4 bases, J lost 3 bases, and 9 bases lay in between. This CDR3 is built from 13 residues. Germline values: CDR1 SQVTM, CDR2 ANQGSEA. Written as DNA, the CDR3 is TGCAGCGTTGCCGGGACCTACACCGGGGAGCTGTTTTTT. Its translation: CSVAGTYTGELFF.

The gene calls are TRBV7-2 and TRBJ2-7; D possibly uses TRBD1 or TRBD2 (7 bases each). Germline V gene lookup returns CDR1 SGHTA and CDR2 FQGNSA. There are 15 residues in the CDR3. V was trimmed by 5 bases and J by 3 bases, leaving 17 bases between them. The CDR3 spells CASSQGGAPDYEQYF. For the CDR3, the DNA is TGTGCCAGCAGCCAGGGGGGGGCCCCCGACTACGAGCAGTACTTC.

The gene calls are TRBV5-1 and TRBJ2-7, with D unresolved. CDR1 is SGHRS, CDR2 YFSETQ, per germline. This CDR3 has 12 residues. V was clipped by 7 bases and J by 6 bases, with 14 bases between them. The CDR3 DNA is TGCGCCAGCGCCAAGGTGGGGATCGAGCAGTACTTC. It specifies CASAKVGIEQYF.

This clonotype was counted once. The chain has TRBV5-6 and TRBJ1-2, with 7 positions matching TRBD1. CDR1 is SGHDT and CDR2 is YYEEEE in the germline V gene. This CDR3 region has 15 residues. The ends lost 1 base at V and 2 bases at J; junction bases unmatched: 5. The CDR3 DNA reads as TGTGCCAGCAGCTTGCCGCTGACAGGGAACTATGGCTACACCTTC. This gives the protein CASSLPLTGNYGYTF. Looking up the rest from reference TRBV5-6 and TRBJ1-2 gives the full variable domain: DAGVTQSPTHLIKTRGQQVTLRCSPKSGHDTVSWYQQALGQGPQFIFQYYEEEERQRGNFPDRFSGHQFPNYSSELNVNALLLGDSALYLCASSLPLTGNYGYTFGSGTRLTVV.

The chain is built from TRBV20-1 and TRBJ2-3; tentative D call: TRBD2 (6 bases). Germline-derived CDR1 and CDR2 are DFQATT and SNEGSKA (reference sequence). V gave up 6 bases and J gave up 1 base, with 17 bases separating them. The CDR3 consists of 15 residues. This CDR3 is CSAAITSSRTDTQYF. CDR3 sequence (DNA): TGCAGTGCCGCCATCACTAGCAGCCGCACAGATACGCAGTATTTT.

The chain recombines TRBV20-1 with TRBJ2-3, with TRBD1 matching 7 bases. Germline V gene data show CDR1 as DFQATT and CDR2 as SNEGSKA (reference sequence). The CDR3 covers 14 residues. V lost 0 bases, J lost 2 bases, and 2 bases stayed unmatched. The chain's CDR3 is CSARDGTATDTQYF. The CDR3 bases are TGCAGTGCTAGAGATGGGACAGCCACAGATACGCAGTATTTT.

The chain is built from TRBV9 and TRBJ2-7; tentatively, D is TRBD1 (5 bases). The CDR3 contains 14 residues. The V gene's germline CDR1 is SGDLS and CDR2 YYNGEE. Deletions cut 0 bases from V and 3 bases from J, with 10 bases between. CDR3 amino acids: CASSVGTRSYEQYF. The DNA of the CDR3 is TGTGCCAGCAGCGTAGGGACACGGAGCTACGAGCAGTACTTC.

The chain uses TRBV5-1 and TRBJ2-7; D possibly corresponds to TRBD1 (6 bases). The CDR3 extends over 13 amino acids. V lost 0 bases and J 6 bases, leaving 10 bases between the germline ends. CDR1 SGHRS and CDR2 YFSETQ come from the germline V gene. CDR3 sequence reads: CASSLESGAEQYF. CDR3 in DNA: TGCGCCAGCAGCTTGGAGTCAGGGGCCGAGCAGTACTTC.

A single count supports this clonotype. The chain combines TRBV4-2 with TRBJ1-5; D gene unclear. Trimming took off 0 bases at V and 6 bases at J, with 9 bases between the two ends. Germline CDR1 reads LGHNA; CDR2 reads YNFKEQ. This CDR3 has 14 residues. CDR3 loop: CASSQDRVGQPQHF. The CDR3 coding sequence is TGTGCCAGCAGCCAAGATCGGGTTGGTCAGCCCCAGCATTTT.

The V gene is TRBV20-1, the J gene TRBJ2-7, with 8 bases lining up with TRBD2. Germline loops: CDR1 DFQATT, CDR2 SNEGSKA (reference sequence). Germline trimming cut 2 bases from V and 0 bases from J; bases unmatched to any gene: 6. The CDR3 loop spans 15 amino acids. The DNA for the CDR3 is TGCAGTGCTAGAAATGTAGCGGGGAACTCCTACGAGCAGTACTTC. This translates into CSARNVAGNSYEQYF.

This chain links TRBV30 with TRBJ2-7; 8 nucleotides align to TRBD2. The CDR3 totals 12 residues. V lost 0 bases and J lost 6; bases outside the gene matches: 1. Per germline, CDR1 GTSNPN and CDR2 SVGIG (reference sequence). CDR3 sequence: CAWSVREGEQYF. CDR3 DNA sequence: TGTGCCTGGAGTGTACGGGAGGGCGAGCAGTACTTC.

The chain is built from TRBV27 and TRBJ1-1, with D perhaps matching TRBD1 (5 bases). The germline CDR1 and CDR2 sequences are MNHEY and SMNVEV (reference sequence). Trimming took 0 bases from V and 5 from J, leaving 7 bases between them. The length of the CDR3 is 13 residues. CDR3 in DNA: TGTGCCAGCAGTTTATCCCCAGGGACTGAAGCTTTCTTT. Its translation is CASSLSPGTEAFF.

This clonotype was seen just once. The V gene is TRBV19, the J gene TRBJ1-2, with D possibly being TRBD1 (5 bases). This CDR3 comprises 13 residues. The germline V gene encodes CDR1 LNHDA and CDR2 SQIVND (reference sequence). V shed 5 bases and J shed 2 bases, with 9 bases lying between them. The CDR3: CASSAAGNYGYTF. The DNA of the CDR3 is TGTGCCAGTAGTGCCGCAGGGAACTATGGCTACACCTTC. Based on the CDR3 plus reference TRBV19 and TRBJ1-2, the full variable domain is DGGITQSPKYLFRKEGQNVTLSCEQNLNHDAMYWYRQDPGQGLRLIYYSQIVNDFQKGDIAEGYSVSREKKESFPLTVTSAQKNPTAFYLCASSAAGNYGYTFGSGTRLTVV.

This clonotype was recorded once. V and J are TRBV5-6 and TRBJ2-7; D uncertain. The length of the CDR3 is 13 residues. Trimming took 0 bases from V and 6 from J, leaving 10 bases between them. Germline CDR1 reads SGHDT; CDR2 reads YYEEEE. CDR3 loop: CASSLAWEPEQYF. The CDR3 DNA is TGTGCCAGCAGCTTGGCGTGGGAACCCGAGCAGTACTTC.

This chain uses TRBV5-1 with TRBJ1-2; D is uncertain. The germline gives CDR1 SGHRS, CDR2 YFSETQ. V lost 4 bases, J lost 0 bases, and 13 bases lay in between. The CDR3 length is 15 residues. The CDR3 loop reads CASSLSGEANYGYTF. The CDR3 coding sequence is TGCGCCAGCAGCCTAAGCGGAGAGGCTAACTATGGCTACACCTTC.

The rearrangement joins TRBV4-3 to TRBJ1-1, with no clear D. The germline V gene has CDR1 LGHNA and CDR2 YSLEER. V lost 0 bases to trimming and J lost 0 bases, with 8 bases between them. This CDR3 region has 15 residues. This CDR3 is CASSQDLTMNTEAFF. For the CDR3, the DNA is TGCGCCAGCAGCCAAGATTTGACTATGAACACTGAAGCTTTCTTT.

The chain couples TRBV7-2 to TRBJ2-7; possible D gene TRBD2, 6 bases. The CDR3 totals 14 residues. V was clipped by 1 base and J by 1 base, with 8 bases between them. Germline V lookup: CDR1 SGHTA, CDR2 FQGNSA. The CDR3 is CASSLDGTSYEQYF. DNA for the CDR3: TGTGCCAGCAGCTTAGACGGGACTTCCTACGAGCAGTACTTC.

The V call is TRBV4-1, the J call TRBJ2-1; 8 bases match TRBD2. The V gene's germline CDR1 is MGHRA and CDR2 YSYEKL. The CDR3 is made up of 15 amino acids. V shed 2 bases, J shed 9 bases, and the junction held 9 bases outside the gene matches. The CDR3 bases are TGCGCCAGCAGCCAAAGAGCGGGGGCCCTCGGTGAGCAGTTCTTC. It is translated as CASSQRAGALGEQFF.